This T cell receptor beta chain came from a study of blood T cell repertoires in COVID-19. Across the study: Samples representing acute and convalescent COVID-19 were sourced from the United States, Italy and Spain. The cDNA or gDNA used as material had been derived from T cells, B-cell-depleted T cells, or PBMCs.

Original processing notes: Estimates of nucleated cell counts were drawn from the amplification of reference gene primers. Method: immunoSEQ multiplex PCR; TCRdb's copy keeps in-frame clones and lacks some. D and trimming come from the DNA, and the V and J calls and clone size come from that table. The sample records around 53,000 clones, approximately 88% being singletons. This receptor was obtained from a man in his 70s with active COVID-19. Sequenced material: peripheral blood.

The DNA for the CDR3 is TGTGCCATCAGTGCCCAGGGTTCTAATTCACCCCTCCACTTT. The encoded protein is CAISAQGSNSPLHF. The genes are TRBV10-3 and TRBJ1-6; TRBD1 is a possible D gene (5 bases). This CDR3 has 14 residues. Trimming shortened V by 4 bases and J by 6 bases, and 10 bases separated the two germline ends. Per the germline V gene, CDR1 is ENHRY and CDR2 is SYGVKD.